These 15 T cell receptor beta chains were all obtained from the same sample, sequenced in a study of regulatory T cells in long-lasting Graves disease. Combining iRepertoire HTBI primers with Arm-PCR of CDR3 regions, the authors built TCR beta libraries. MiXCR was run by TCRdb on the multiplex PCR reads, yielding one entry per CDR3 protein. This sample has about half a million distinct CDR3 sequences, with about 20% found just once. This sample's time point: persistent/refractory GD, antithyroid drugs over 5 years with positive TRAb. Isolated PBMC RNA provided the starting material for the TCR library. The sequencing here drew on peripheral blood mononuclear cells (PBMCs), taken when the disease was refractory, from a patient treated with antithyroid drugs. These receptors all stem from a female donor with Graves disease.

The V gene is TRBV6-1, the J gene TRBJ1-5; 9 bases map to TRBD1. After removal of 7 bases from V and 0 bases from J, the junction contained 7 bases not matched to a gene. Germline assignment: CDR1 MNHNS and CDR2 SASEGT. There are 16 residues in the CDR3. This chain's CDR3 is CASIQDRGYSNQPQHF. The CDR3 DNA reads TGTGCCAGCATCCAGGACAGGGGATATAGCAATCAGCCCCAGCATTTT.

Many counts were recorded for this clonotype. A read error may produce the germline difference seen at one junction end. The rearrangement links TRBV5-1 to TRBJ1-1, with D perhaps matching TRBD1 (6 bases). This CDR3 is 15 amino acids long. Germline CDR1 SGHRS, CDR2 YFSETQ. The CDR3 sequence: CASSLAGVMNTEAFF. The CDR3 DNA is TGTGCCAGCAGCTTAGCAGGGGTTATGAACACTGAAGCTTTCTTT.

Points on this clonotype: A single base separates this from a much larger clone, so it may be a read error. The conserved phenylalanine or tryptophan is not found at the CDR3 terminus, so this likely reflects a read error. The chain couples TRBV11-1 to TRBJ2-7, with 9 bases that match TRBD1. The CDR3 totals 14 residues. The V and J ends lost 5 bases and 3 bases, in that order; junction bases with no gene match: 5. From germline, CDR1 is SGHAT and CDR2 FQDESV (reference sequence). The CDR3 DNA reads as TGTGCCAGCAGCGTCGACAGGGGGATCTACGAGCAGTACTCC. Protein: CASSVDRGIYEQYS.

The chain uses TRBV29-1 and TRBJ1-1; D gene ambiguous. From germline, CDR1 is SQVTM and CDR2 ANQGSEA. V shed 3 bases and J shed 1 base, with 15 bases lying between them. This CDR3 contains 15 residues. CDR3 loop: CSVDRVSRWNTEAFF. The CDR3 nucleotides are TGCAGCGTTGACAGAGTCTCACGTTGGAACACTGAAGCTTTCTTT.

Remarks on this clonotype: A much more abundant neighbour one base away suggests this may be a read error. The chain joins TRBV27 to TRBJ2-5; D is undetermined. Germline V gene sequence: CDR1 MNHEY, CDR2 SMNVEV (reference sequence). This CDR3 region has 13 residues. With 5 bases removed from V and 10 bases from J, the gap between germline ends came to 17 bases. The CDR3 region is CASSLSSNGDQYF. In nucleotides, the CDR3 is TGTGCCAGCAGTCTCTCTTCGAATGGCGACCAGTACTTC.

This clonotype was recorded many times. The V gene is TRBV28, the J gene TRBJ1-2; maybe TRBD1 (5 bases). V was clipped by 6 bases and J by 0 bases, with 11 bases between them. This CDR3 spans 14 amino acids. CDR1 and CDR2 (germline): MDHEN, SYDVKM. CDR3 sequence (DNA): TGTGCCAGCAGAAGACAGACTTCTAACTATGGCTACACCTTC. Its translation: CASRRQTSNYGYTF.

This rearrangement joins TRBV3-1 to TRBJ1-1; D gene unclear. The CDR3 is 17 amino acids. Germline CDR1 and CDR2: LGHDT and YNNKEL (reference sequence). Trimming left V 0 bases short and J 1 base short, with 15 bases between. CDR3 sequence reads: CASSQDIRPSGNTEAFF. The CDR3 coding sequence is TGTGCCAGCAGCCAAGACATAAGACCCTCAGGGAACACTGAAGCTTTCTTT.

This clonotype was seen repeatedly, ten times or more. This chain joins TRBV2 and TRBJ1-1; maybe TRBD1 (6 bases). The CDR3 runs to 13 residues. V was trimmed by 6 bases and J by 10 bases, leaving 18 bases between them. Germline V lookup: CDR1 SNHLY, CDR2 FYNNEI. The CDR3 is CASSPGEGGRAFF. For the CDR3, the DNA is TGTGCCAGCAGCCCCGGTGAGGGGGGTAGAGCTTTCTTT.

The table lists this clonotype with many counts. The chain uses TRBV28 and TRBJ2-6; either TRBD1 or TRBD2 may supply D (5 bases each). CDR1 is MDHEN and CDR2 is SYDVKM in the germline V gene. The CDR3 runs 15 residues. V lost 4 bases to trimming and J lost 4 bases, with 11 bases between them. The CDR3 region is CASSSGSAGANVLTF. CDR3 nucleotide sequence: TGTGCCAGCAGTTCAGGGAGTGCGGGGGCCAACGTCCTGACTTTC.

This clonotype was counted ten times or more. The CDR3 nucleotides are TGTGCCATCAGTGAGTCGACAGGGACTAACTATGGCTACACCTTC. This gives the protein CAISESTGTNYGYTF. V usage is TRBV10-3 and J usage is TRBJ1-2, with 7 bases that match TRBD1. This CDR3 region has 15 residues. The junction had 1 base not matched to a gene; V was cut back by 0 bases and J by 0 bases. Germline-derived CDR1 and CDR2 are ENHRY and SYGVKD.

The CDR3 nucleotides read TGTGCCAGCAGTTATGATGATCGCTCGAGTTCACCCCTCCACTTT. This encodes CASSYDDRSSSPLHF. The rearrangement joins TRBV6-2 or TRBV6-3 to TRBJ1-6; D call uncertain. Germline V CDR1 and CDR2: MNHEY, SVGEGT. There are 15 residues in the CDR3. V lost 3 bases and J 9 bases, leaving 15 bases between the germline ends.

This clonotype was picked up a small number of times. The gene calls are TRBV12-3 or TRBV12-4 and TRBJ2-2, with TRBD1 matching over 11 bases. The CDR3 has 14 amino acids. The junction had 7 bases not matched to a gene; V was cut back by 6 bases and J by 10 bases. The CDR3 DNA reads TGTGCCAGCAGCCGAGGACAGGGGGCCACGGAGCTGTTTTTT. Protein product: CASSRGQGATELFF.

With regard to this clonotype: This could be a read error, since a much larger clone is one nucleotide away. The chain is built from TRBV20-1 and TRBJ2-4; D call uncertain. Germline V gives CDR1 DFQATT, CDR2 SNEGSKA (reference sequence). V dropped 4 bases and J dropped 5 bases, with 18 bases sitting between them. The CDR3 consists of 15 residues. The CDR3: CSAKVWGAAENIQYF. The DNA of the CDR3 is TGCAGTGCTAAGGTTTGGGGTGCGGCCGAAAACATTCAGTACTTC.

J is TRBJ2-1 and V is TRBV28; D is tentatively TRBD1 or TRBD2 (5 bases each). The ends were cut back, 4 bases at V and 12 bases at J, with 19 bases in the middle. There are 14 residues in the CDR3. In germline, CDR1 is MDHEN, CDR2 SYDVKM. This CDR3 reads CASSSPLGETRQFF. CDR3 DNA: TGTGCCAGCAGTTCGCCCTTGGGGGAAACGAGGCAGTTCTTC. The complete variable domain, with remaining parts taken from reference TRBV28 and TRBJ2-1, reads DVKVTQSSRYLVKRTGEKVFLECVQDMDHENMFWYRQDPGLGLRLIYFSYDVKMKEKGDIPEGYSVSREKKERFSLILESASTNQTSMYLCASSSPLGETRQFFGPGTRLTVL.

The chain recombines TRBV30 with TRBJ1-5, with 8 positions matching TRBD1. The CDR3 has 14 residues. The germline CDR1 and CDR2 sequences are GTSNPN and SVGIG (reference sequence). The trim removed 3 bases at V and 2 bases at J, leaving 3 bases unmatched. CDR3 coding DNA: TGTGCCTGGAGCAGGGGGCAGGGCAATCAGCCCCAGCATTTT. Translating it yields CAWSRGQGNQPQHF.